Below, 14 T cell receptor beta chains from the same sample are listed, as sequenced in a study of blood T cell repertoires in COVID-19. Method: immunoSEQ multiplex PCR; TCRdb's copy keeps in-frame clones and lacks some. The sample yields 200,000 to 300,000 clones, around 87% seen once. Material: PBMCs or T cells enriched from blood (not recorded which). The receptors were sampled from a middle-aged woman with acute COVID-19.

The chain uses TRBV29-1 and TRBJ2-1; TRBD2 is a possible D gene (5 bases). Germline CDR1 reads SQVTM; CDR2 reads ANQGSEA. The V end lost 5 bases, the J end lost 7 bases, and 15 bases lay between the germline ends. The CDR3 is made up of 13 amino acids. CDR3: CSVLPGMGNEQFF. The CDR3 DNA reads as TGCAGCGTTCTGCCGGGAATGGGGAATGAGCAGTTCTTC.

CDR3 sequence reads: CASSLVGTSDYNEQFF. The CDR3 DNA follows: TGTGCCAGCAGCTTAGTGGGGACTAGCGACTACAATGAGCAGTTCTTC. The chain is built from TRBV7-8 and TRBJ2-1; TRBD2 matches 10 bases. V lost 1 base, J lost 3 bases, and 3 bases stayed unmatched. This CDR3 contains 16 residues. Germline V gives CDR1 SGHVS, CDR2 FQNEAQ.

V gene TRBV25-1 combines with J gene TRBJ2-1; D unresolved. The CDR3 spans 13 residues. Germline CDR1 MGHDK, CDR2 SYGVNS. Trimming stripped 4 bases from V and 1 base from J, with 5 bases between. The CDR3 DNA reads as TGTGCCAGCAGTGCCCAATCCTACAATGAGCAGTTCTTC. This sequence encodes CASSAQSYNEQFF.

This clone was observed once. The chain is built from TRBV6-2 or TRBV6-3 and TRBJ2-4, with 9 bases fitting TRBD2. Per the germline V gene, CDR1 is MNHEY and CDR2 is SVGEGT. The CDR3 covers 18 residues. Unmatched junction bases numbered 11, after V lost 5 bases and J lost 0 bases. The CDR3 spells CASSNPTSGGLAKNIQYF. In DNA, the CDR3 is TGTGCCAGCAGTAACCCGACTAGCGGTGGACTAGCCAAAAACATTCAGTACTTC.

The CDR3 reads CASGASTLMGEAFF. In DNA form, the CDR3 reads TGTGCCAGTGGGGCAAGCACCCTGATGGGTGAAGCTTTCTTT. This rearrangement joins TRBV19 to TRBJ1-1; maybe TRBD1 (5 bases). CDR1 and CDR2 (germline): LNHDA, SQIVND (reference sequence). Trimming pared 8 bases from V and 7 bases from J, leaving 20 bases between. This CDR3 has 14 amino acids.

The chain couples TRBV12-3 or TRBV12-4 to TRBJ2-7; D not resolved. This CDR3 region has 13 residues. V lost 5 bases to trimming and J lost 0 bases, with 8 bases between them. In DNA form, the CDR3 reads TGTGCCAGCAGTCGAACGGGCTCCTACGAGCAGTACTTC. Translating it yields CASSRTGSYEQYF.

The rearrangement uses TRBV19 and TRBJ2-5, with D perhaps matching TRBD2 (7 bases). The CDR3 contains 16 residues. Per germline, CDR1 LNHDA and CDR2 SQIVND (reference sequence). Trimming pared 5 bases from V and 4 bases from J, leaving 20 bases between. DNA for the CDR3: TGTGCCAGTAGTGGGGAGGGGGGCGGAATAAGAGAGACCCAGTACTTC. Its translation: CASSGEGGGIRETQYF.

The chain has TRBV4-2 and TRBJ1-2; the D gene is possibly TRBD1 (6 bases). Germline V lookup: CDR1 LGHNA, CDR2 YNFKEQ. Trimming left V 5 bases short and J 3 bases short, with 10 bases between. The CDR3 is made up of 13 amino acids. The CDR3 sequence is CASSSQGYYGYTF. In DNA, the CDR3 is TGTGCCAGCAGCTCACAGGGCTACTATGGCTACACCTTC.

A word on this clone: An end of the junction differs from the germline gene, which may be a read error. The chain combines TRBV7-7 with TRBJ2-3, with 9 bases aligning to TRBD2. This CDR3 is built from 16 residues. CDR1 is SSHAT, CDR2 FNYEAQ, per germline (reference sequence). CDR3 amino acids: CASSPLTGLASDTQYF. The CDR3 DNA reads TGTGCTAGCAGCCCTCTAACGGGACTAGCAAGCGATACGCAGTATTTT. The variable domain in full, completed from reference TRBV7-7 and TRBJ2-3, reads GAGVSQSPRYKVTKRGQDVTLRCDPISSHATLYWYQQALGQGPEFLTYFNYEAQPDKSGLPSDRFSAERPEGSISTLTIQRTEQRDSAMYRCASSPLTGLASDTQYFGPGTRLTVL.

The J gene is TRBJ1-2, the V gene TRBV12-3 or TRBV12-4, with D unresolved. The CDR3 totals 12 residues. Trimming left V 3 bases short and J 5 bases short, with 7 bases between. The CDR3 sequence: CASSLSEYGYTF. CDR3 coding DNA: TGTGCCAGCAGTTTGTCAGAATATGGCTACACCTTC.

The rearrangement uses TRBV11-1 and TRBJ2-7; D might be TRBD2 (6 bases). From germline, CDR1 is SGHAT and CDR2 FQDESV (reference sequence). The CDR3 loop spans 14 amino acids. V lost 3 bases and J lost 2, with 11 bases in between. The CDR3 bases are TGTGCCAGCAGCTTCACTAGCCCTACCTACGAGCAGTACTTC. This codes for CASSFTSPTYEQYF. The entire variable domain, with the rest obtained from reference TRBV11-1 and TRBJ2-7, is as follows: EAEVAQSPRYKITEKSQAVAFWCDPISGHATLYWYRQILGQGPELLVQFQDESVVDDSQLPKDRFSAERLKGVDSTLKIQPAELGDSAMYLCASSFTSPTYEQYFGPGTRLTVT.

The chain is built from TRBV27 and TRBJ2-2; 10 bases map to TRBD2. The germline V gene has CDR1 MNHEY and CDR2 SMNVEV (reference sequence). Trimming took 3 bases from V and 8 from J; bases not matched to a gene: 12. CDR3 length: 17 residues. The CDR3 DNA reads as TGTGCCAGCAGTTTTGGTGGTTTTAGCGGGAGGCGAGGGGAGCTGTTTTTT. Its translation: CASSFGGFSGRRGELFF.

The chain carries TRBV2 and TRBJ2-7; TRBD1 might be the D (6 bases). The CDR3 has 13 residues. Germline values: CDR1 SNHLY, CDR2 FYNNEI. V gave up 1 base and J gave up 6 bases, with 10 bases separating them. The CDR3 loop is CASSEVGTTEQYF. The CDR3 coding sequence is TGTGCCAGCAGTGAAGTGGGGACAACCGAGCAGTACTTC.

This clone was seen only a few times. The CDR3 protein is CASSLARGPGGADYGYTF. DNA for the CDR3: TGCGCCAGCAGCTTGGCTCGGGGGCCGGGGGGCGCGGACTATGGCTACACCTTC. V and J are TRBV5-1 and TRBJ1-2; D is perhaps TRBD1 (6 bases). CDR1 and CDR2 from the germline V gene are SGHRS and YFSETQ. V was shortened by 0 bases and J by 3 bases, with 21 bases between the two germline ends. CDR3 length: 18 amino acids.